This TCR beta chain was recovered during a study of cytomegalovirus exposure and HLA in healthy donors (dated by TCRdb to about 2017). Some background on the complete study: According to a later analysis, the approximately 120 validation repertoires were produced on the same platform as the roughly 700 repertoires of the first cohort. The study aimed to test whether cataloging public T cell receptors could reveal signatures of past pathogen exposure. Besides the first cohort of around 700 subjects, a separate validation cohort made up of around 120 different subjects was used. High-throughput TCR immunosequencing, statistical association of individual TCRs with disease status, and machine learning were combined to predict cytomegalovirus infection status. Broader findings and caveats from the paper: Most TCR sequences were observed very rarely across donors, whereas some public TCRs were present in many individuals. In a later analysis, TCRs clustered in the first cohort were found to also tend to co-occur in the 120 or so validation repertoires, with about 94% of cluster scores above 0. The authors suggested that the approach could potentially be extended to other disease states and immunological phenotypes. A total of fewer than 200 TCR beta chains were listed by the study as associated with cytomegalovirus. The validation cohort had no HLA typing available for a later analysis, so co-occurrence within that cohort was assessed over all 110 or so repertoires. In vitro tests confirmed that a few of the cytomegalovirus-associated TCR beta chains recognize cytomegalovirus antigens. The classifier was reported to diagnose cytomegalovirus status with high specificity and sensitivity in both the original cohort and the validation cohort.

About this clone: Its antigen specificity is not known. No base-level quality is on record; no much larger clone is a single base apart.

The germline V gene supplies CDR1 SGDLS and CDR2 YYNGEE. Taken from cysteine to phenylalanine, the CDR3 has 14 residues. The kept DNA is CDR3 alone, 42 bases in frame from the first base. Trimming takes 0 bases from V and 10 bases from J, and the germline ends sit 11 bases apart. Libraries were prepared through the immunoSEQ multiplex PCR assay. The authors processed their data as follows. A statistical classification framework was built for diagnosing cytomegalovirus status from the catalog of TCR beta chain sequences. What TCRdb holds here is the immuneACCESS table cut down to in-frame rearrangements. Part of the clones is not present; checked against another copy, under half of the missing clones reflect an unresolved V gene, and the others are unexplained. Clonal size and the V and J genes are those of that table, whereas D and trimming came from the DNA. This sample gives 120,000 to 150,000 clones in total; around nine tenths of them show up just once. The ten largest clones take up 7.5% to 9% of the sample.

The donors belonged to the validation cohort of about 120 subjects, which was separate from the 666-subject first cohort. The chain links TRBV9 with TRBJ1-6, with the D gene not confidently named. This clonotype was obtained from a man in his late teens or twenties in good health and CMV-seropositive. The sequencing sample was made of PBMCs. The DNA is as follows: TGTGCCAGCAGCGTAGGGCAGAAACAATCACCCCTCCACTTT. Translated, it reads CASSVGQKQSPLHF.